The next 14 T cell receptor beta chains were all read from a single sample in a study of blood T cell repertoires in COVID-19. Sequencing used immunoSEQ multiplex PCR; TCRdb keeps in-frame clones, though not all of them. This table holds over 70,000 clones, more than 70% found once. Material for sequencing was peripheral blood. Every receptor here comes from a woman older than 75 with acute or convalescent COVID-19.

This clone was picked up one time. The V call is TRBV5-1, the J call TRBJ1-3; D call uncertain. The CDR3 consists of 16 residues. The V end was cut by 1 base, the J end by 3 bases, with 14 bases between. From germline, CDR1 is SGHRS and CDR2 YFSETQ. DNA of the CDR3: TGCGCCAGCAGCTTGAGGCCAGGTCTTAGTGGAAACACCATATATTTT. This codes for CASSLRPGLSGNTIYF.

The rearrangement links TRBV5-1 to TRBJ2-1, with 11 bases identical to TRBD1. The CDR3 has 15 residues. The trim removed 4 bases at V and 7 bases at J, leaving 7 bases unmatched. Germline CDR1 is SGHRS and CDR2 is YFSETQ. The DNA for the CDR3 is TGCGCCAGCAGCACGGGACAGGGGGGGCGGAATGAGCAGTTCTTC. This sequence encodes CASSTGQGGRNEQFF.

This clone has a handful of counts. The chain has TRBV27 and TRBJ2-3; 10 positions match TRBD2. Germline V gene lookup returns CDR1 MNHEY and CDR2 SMNVEV (reference sequence). This CDR3 comprises 14 residues. V lost 5 bases and J lost 6; bases outside the gene matches: 5. CDR3 protein: CASSPFSGGDTQYF. The CDR3, as DNA: TGTGCCAGCAGTCCATTTAGCGGGGGGGATACGCAGTATTTT.

The rearrangement links TRBV6-2 or TRBV6-3 to TRBJ2-3, with unresolved D. Germline V gene data show CDR1 as MNHEY and CDR2 as SVGEGT. V dropped 3 bases and J dropped 4 bases, with 14 bases sitting between them. The CDR3 runs to 15 residues. The CDR3, as DNA: TGTGCCAGCAGTTATCGGCTAGTCGGCGCAGATACGCAGTATTTT. This translates into CASSYRLVGADTQYF.

This chain joins TRBV28 and TRBJ2-3; TRBD2 aligns across 9 bases. In germline, CDR1 is MDHEN, CDR2 SYDVKM. CDR3 length equals 12 residues. The CDR3 sequence is CAVAGVADTQYF. CDR3 DNA: TGTGCTGTAGCGGGGGTAGCAGATACGCAGTATTTT.

V is TRBV5-6 and J is TRBJ1-2; D not certain. V gave up 1 base and J gave up 4 bases, with 11 bases separating them. CDR3 length: 14 amino acids. Germline values: CDR1 SGHDT, CDR2 YYEEEE. CDR3 residues: CASSLFGRPYGYTF. For the CDR3, the DNA is TGTGCCAGCAGCTTGTTTGGCCGCCCCTATGGCTACACCTTC. Using reference TRBV5-6 and TRBJ1-2 for the parts outside the CDR3, the full variable domain is DAGVTQSPTHLIKTRGQQVTLRCSPKSGHDTVSWYQQALGQGPQFIFQYYEEEERQRGNFPDRFSGHQFPNYSSELNVNALLLGDSALYLCASSLFGRPYGYTFGSGTRLTVV.

The V gene is TRBV6-1, the J gene TRBJ1-1; D remains unclear. Germline V CDR1 and CDR2: MNHNS, SASEGT. The ends were cut back, 2 bases at V and 6 bases at J, with 7 bases in the middle. This CDR3 is 12 amino acids long. In nucleotides, the CDR3 is TGTGCCAGCAGTGAAAGGAGAGCTGAAGCTTTCTTT. Residues: CASSERRAEAFF.

This rearrangement joins TRBV19 to TRBJ2-1; 8 nucleotides match TRBD2. Trimming at V came to 8 bases and at J to 6 bases, leaving 9 bases not matched to a gene. Germline V gene data show CDR1 as LNHDA and CDR2 as SQIVND (reference sequence). The CDR3 length is 14 residues. The CDR3 DNA sequence: TGTGCCAGTGACTCGAGAAGCGGGGGCAATGAGCAGTTCTTC. It specifies CASDSRSGGNEQFF.

The chain combines TRBV19 with TRBJ1-4; D is undetermined. Trimming cost V 7 bases and J 8 bases, with 20 bases left between them. Germline values: CDR1 LNHDA, CDR2 SQIVND (reference sequence). This CDR3 has 15 residues. The CDR3 loop reads CASNVGRGLEEKLFF. The CDR3 bases are TGTGCCAGTAACGTGGGTCGGGGTCTGGAGGAAAAACTGTTTTTT.

On this clone: The junction and the germline gene differ at one end; a read error may be behind it. This sequence joins TRBV7-3 and TRBJ2-1, with D possibly matching TRBD1 (5 bases). The CDR3 runs 13 residues. Germline CDR1 is SGHTA and CDR2 is FQGTGA. The CDR3 DNA is TGTGCCAGCAGCATAACCAACCAGGGCGAGCAGTTCTTC. Its protein product is CASSITNQGEQFF.

The rearrangement joins TRBV11-2 to TRBJ1-2; D gene ambiguous. From germline, CDR1 is SGHAT and CDR2 FQNNGV. This CDR3 spans 15 amino acids. V was pared by 7 bases and J by 2 bases, with 17 bases between. CDR3 in DNA: TGTGCCAGCACCCTCGACCCGACAAGCAACTATGGCTACACCTTC. This sequence encodes CASTLDPTSNYGYTF.

The chain employs TRBV25-1 and TRBJ1-1; perhaps TRBD1 as D (6 bases). In germline, CDR1 is MGHDK, CDR2 SYGVNS. The CDR3 runs to 14 residues. Trimming shortened V by 4 bases and J by 4 bases, and 13 bases separated the two germline ends. The CDR3 DNA follows: TGTGCCAGCAGTGTGGACAGCCCGGGCACTGAAGCTTTCTTT. Its translation: CASSVDSPGTEAFF.

In this sample, this clone turned up once. The chain uses TRBV14 and TRBJ2-2; no clear D gene. This CDR3 comprises 14 residues. Germline lookup yields CDR1 SGHDN and CDR2 FVKESK. The V gene lost 0 bases and the J gene lost 8 bases, with 10 bases spanning the gap. CDR3 in DNA: TGTGCCAGCAGCCAAGACTTCCGGGTTGGGGAGCTGTTTTTT. It yields the protein CASSQDFRVGELFF.

This clone was seen only a few times. This sequence joins TRBV9 and TRBJ2-1, with D unclear. The V and J ends lost 1 base and 9 bases respectively, with 14 bases between them. This CDR3 comprises 14 residues. Per germline, CDR1 SGDLS and CDR2 YYNGEE. CDR3 residues: CASSVKRFGSEQFF. The CDR3 region has the DNA TGTGCCAGCAGCGTAAAGAGGTTCGGATCTGAGCAGTTCTTC. Drawing the rest from reference TRBV9 and TRBJ2-1, the complete variable domain is DSGVTQTPKHLITATGQRVTLRCSPRSGDLSVYWYQQSLDQGLQFLIQYYNGEERAKGNILERFSAQQFPDLHSELNLSSLELGDSALYFCASSVKRFGSEQFFGPGTRLTVL.